Detailed here is one T cell receptor (beta chain). Its specific antigen is unknown. One base away there is no much larger clone; base qualities are not given. The immunoSEQ Assay, a bias-controlled multiplex PCR, was used to amplify TCRbeta CDR3 regions from genomic DNA. In the authors' own workflow: Within the assay, amplification of reference gene primers was used to estimate how many nucleated cells each sample contained. To quantify the absolute abundance of each unique TCRbeta CDR3 rearrangement, sequence reads were collapsed and filtered. For each sample, productive Simpson clonality was calculated as the square root of Simpson's diversity index over productive rearrangements. Entries here come from immuneACCESS through TCRdb and include only in-frame sequences with V and J called. Some clones fail to appear in such tables; in the studies checked, an unresolved V gene covers under half of the shortfall, and the cause of the remainder is unknown. The DNA was the basis for D and trimming; V, J and clone size are from that table. A total of tens of thousands of clones appear in this sample, more than 70% of them only once. Around 30% of the sample belongs to the ten largest clones.

Reading from cysteine to phenylalanine, the CDR3 counts 14 amino acids. Only CDR3 DNA remains: 42 bases, in frame from the first base. The germline V end is reduced by 6 bases and the J end by 5 bases; junction bases left unmatched: 7. From a lookup of the germline V gene, CDR1 and CDR2 are SQVTM and ANQGSEA. This sample is drawn from a study of blood T cell repertoires in COVID-19 (dated by TCRdb to 2018 to 2020). Regarding the research as a whole: Samples from collaborators originated in the United States, Italy and Spain and spanned both the acute and convalescent phases of COVID-19. The material from the prospective study consisted of cDNA or gDNA derived from T cells, B-cell-depleted T cells, or PBMCs. Deeply sampled blood TCRbeta repertoires from subjects exposed to, actively infected with, or recovered from COVID-19 were included in the dataset. The repertoires were made available in a free public database intended to serve as a resource for research on the immune response to SARS-CoV-2. The samples were drawn from the first 160 participants of the ongoing ImmuneRACE study and from 950 to 1,500 subjects provided by 6 global collaborators. Nearly every sample came with metadata listing a de-identified subject ID, COVID-19 status, age in years and sex. Where available, HLA class I and class II types were obtained from metadata supplied by the sample provider rather than from assay-based typing. General conclusions and limits of the study: How much clinical and demographic metadata was included differed by source and by participant, and the metadata was provided uncurated.

Collaborating institutions collected whole blood in K2EDTA tubes following their own protocols. For TCRbeta analysis, collaborator samples were shipped as frozen whole blood, as isolated PBMCs, or as DNA extracted from either sample type. The sample comprised peripheral blood. This receptor was identified in a woman of 80 years or more with acute or convalescent COVID-19. Rearrangement joined TRBV29-1 to TRBJ2-5; TRBD1 aligns with 12 central bases. The CDR3 reads as follows: CSVGTGGNRETQYF. The DNA reads as follows: TGCAGCGTCGGGACAGGGGGCAACAGGGAGACCCAGTACTTC.